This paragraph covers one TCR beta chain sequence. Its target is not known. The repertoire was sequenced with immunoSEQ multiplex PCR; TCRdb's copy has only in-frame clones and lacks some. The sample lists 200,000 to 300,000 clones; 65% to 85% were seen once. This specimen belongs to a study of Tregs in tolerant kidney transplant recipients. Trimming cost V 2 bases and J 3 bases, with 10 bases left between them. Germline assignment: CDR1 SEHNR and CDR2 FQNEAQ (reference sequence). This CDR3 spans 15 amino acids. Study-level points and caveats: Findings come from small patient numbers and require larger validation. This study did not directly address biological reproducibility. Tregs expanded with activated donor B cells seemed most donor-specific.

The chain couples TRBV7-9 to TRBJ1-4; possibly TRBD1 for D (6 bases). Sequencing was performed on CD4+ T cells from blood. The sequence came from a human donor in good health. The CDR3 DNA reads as TGTGCCAGCAGCTTATCAGGGGCAGCTAATGAAAAACTGTTTTTT. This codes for CASSLSGAANEKLFF.